This TCR beta chain originates from a study of blood T cell repertoires in COVID-19. TCRdb keeps only in-frame clones here, not all; method: immunoSEQ multiplex PCR. Among some 500,000 clones listed, about 88% were seen once. This sequence originates from a woman aged 45-60 years with COVID-19, enrolled during active disease. The material sequenced was peripheral blood.

The CDR3 protein is CASSLGSRTGGEQYF. Written as DNA, the CDR3 is TGCGCCAGCAGCTTGGGATCTAGGACAGGGGGCGAGCAGTACTTC. The J gene is TRBJ2-7, the V gene TRBV5-1; the match to TRBD1 covers 10 bases. The CDR3 runs 15 residues. Losses at the gene ends were 0 bases for V and 6 bases for J; bases not matched to a gene: 6. Germline-derived CDR1 and CDR2 are SGHRS and YFSETQ.